The T cell receptor (beta chain) under discussion was sequenced for a study of blood T cell repertoires in COVID-19. Study at large: The origin of the acute and convalescent COVID-19 samples was the United States, Italy and Spain.

V was shortened by 4 bases and J by 6 bases, with 6 bases between the two germline ends. In germline, CDR1 is SNHLY, CDR2 FYNNEI. The CDR3 length is 12 residues. Original data processing: Estimated nucleated cell counts came from reference gene primer amplification. Repertoires were generated with immunoSEQ multiplex PCR, while TCRdb's copy carries only in-frame clones and drops some. The DNA gave D and trimming, while V, J and clone size come from that table. The sample holds about 210,000 clones, 80% to 90% seen once. Cohorts were based on clinical histories the participants reported. Material: PBMCs or T cells enriched from blood (not recorded which). This sequence was found in a man aged 18 to 29 with acute COVID-19. The chain combines TRBV2 with TRBJ2-2, with D possibly being TRBD2 (5 bases). DNA for the CDR3: TGTGCCAGCAGTGGAGGGCCCGGGGAGCTGTTTTTT. Protein: CASSGGPGELFF. Together with reference TRBV2 and TRBJ2-2, the CDR3 gives the full variable domain: EPEVTQTPSHQVTQMGQEVILRCVPISNHLYFYWYRQILGQKVEFLVSFYNNEISEKSEIFDDQFSVERPDGSNFTLKIRSTKLEDSAMYFCASSGGPGELFFGEGSRLTVL.